This T cell receptor (beta chain) appears in the sequencing data of a study of blood T cell repertoires in COVID-19. Sequencing used immunoSEQ multiplex PCR; TCRdb keeps in-frame clones, though not all of them. Among 300,000 to 350,000 clones listed, around 87% were seen once. This clonotype was obtained from a woman aged 50 to 65 with COVID-19, enrolled during active disease. Sequenced material: peripheral blood.

CDR3 amino acids: CASSHKGGVETQYF. The CDR3 nucleotides read TGTGCCAGTAGTCACAAAGGGGGCGTTGAGACCCAGTACTTC. The gene calls are TRBV19 and TRBJ2-5, with 7 positions matching TRBD1. Germline CDR1 LNHDA, CDR2 SQIVND (reference sequence). CDR3 length equals 14 residues. V was clipped by 5 bases and J by 5 bases; unmatched bases: 8.